The 3 T cell receptor beta chains reported below all come from one sample, sequenced in a study of cytomegalovirus exposure and HLA in healthy donors. The study ran its PCR with 60 Vbeta and 13 Jbeta primers. The data were produced by immunoSEQ multiplex PCR, yet TCRdb's version contains in-frame clones alone and is incomplete. This sample has about 140,000 clones, with approximately 67% found just once. Material: PBMCs. The receptors shown here come from a woman aged 60-75 years in good health and CMV-seronegative.

This chain uses TRBV7-2 with TRBJ2-7; 10 bases map to TRBD1. Trimming removed 4 bases from V and 2 bases from J; junction bases left unmatched: 8. The CDR3 spans 16 residues. Germline V gene sequence: CDR1 SGHTA, CDR2 FQGNSA. This CDR3 reads CASSSLRGTGAYEQYF. The CDR3 DNA reads as TGTGCCAGCAGCTCCCTGAGGGGGACAGGGGCCTACGAGCAGTACTTC.

This rearrangement joins TRBV19 to TRBJ2-3, with TRBD2 identical over 14 bases. The CDR3 is 17 residues long. Germline V gene lookup returns CDR1 LNHDA and CDR2 SQIVND (reference sequence). Trimming took 6 bases from V and 8 from J; bases not matched to a gene: 13. CDR3 loop: CASRQTGTSGSKVTQYF. For the CDR3, the DNA is TGTGCCAGTAGACAAACCGGGACTAGCGGGAGTAAAGTTACGCAGTATTTT.

The chain carries TRBV11-2 and TRBJ1-2; D call uncertain. There are 12 residues in the CDR3. In germline, CDR1 is SGHAT, CDR2 FQNNGV. Trimming removed 8 bases from V and 8 bases from J, with 15 bases in between. CDR3 coding DNA: TGTGCCAGCGCCGTGACACCGGCGGGCTACACCTTC. Translating gives CASAVTPAGYTF.